This T cell receptor beta chain is from a study of blood T cell repertoires in COVID-19 (TCRdb year 2020). Looking at the study overall: Samples from collaborators originated in the United States, Italy and Spain and spanned both the acute and convalescent phases of COVID-19. The samples were drawn from the first 160 participants of the ongoing ImmuneRACE study and from 950 to 1,500 subjects provided by 6 global collaborators. The prospective study material was composed of cDNA or gDNA derived from T cells, B-cell-depleted T cells, or PBMCs. The dataset comprised deeply sampled blood TCRbeta repertoires from subjects exposed to, actively infected with, or recovered from COVID-19. A de-identified subject ID, COVID-19 status, age in years and sex were almost always included in the sample metadata. The repertoires were released in a freely available public database intended as a resource for research on the immune response to SARS-CoV-2. Where available, HLA class I and class II types were taken from metadata supplied by the sample provider and were not determined by assay-based typing.

The immunoSEQ Assay, a bias-controlled multiplex PCR, was used to amplify TCRbeta CDR3 regions from genomic DNA. The study's processing was this. The number of nucleated cells in each sample was estimated by amplification of reference gene primers within the assay. To quantify the absolute abundance of each unique TCRbeta CDR3 rearrangement, sequence reads were collapsed and filtered. For each sample, productive Simpson clonality was calculated by taking the square root of Simpson's diversity index across productive rearrangements. TCRdb took over this immuneACCESS table, retaining in-frame rearrangements with V and J assigned. Such tables are incomplete; in checked studies, under half of the missing clones stem from an unresolved V gene, and the remainder is unexplained. D and trimming were read from the DNA, whereas the V and J calls and clone size are those reported in that table. The sample records around 360,000 clones, approximately 89% of which are singletons. The ten top clones hold 10% of the sample.

CDR1 is given as WNHNN and CDR2 as SYGVQD, both from the germline V gene (reference sequence). V was cut back by 3 bases and J by 8 bases, leaving a gap of 11 bases between them. The CDR3 sequence holds 13 residues, the cysteine and phenylalanine included. Just the 39-base CDR3 DNA is kept, in frame starting at base 1. One collaborating source in Seattle enrolled patients while the patients were actively infected and followed the patients over time throughout the course of disease. Collaborating institutions collected whole blood in K2EDTA tubes following their own protocols. Collaborator samples were shipped for TCRbeta analysis as frozen whole blood, isolated PBMCs, or DNA extracted from either sample type. General findings and caveats noted by the study authors: The quantity of clinical and demographic metadata differed by source and by participant and was supplied without curation.

On this clone: Its antigen is not yet known. Base-call qualities are not available, and no considerably larger clone is one nucleotide away.

Sample: peripheral blood. The origin of this receptor is a woman in her twenties or thirties with COVID-19, enrolled during active disease. Rearrangement joined TRBV10-1 to TRBJ2-1; a tentative D match to TRBD1 spans 5 bases. For the CDR3, the sequence is CASSEKVGDEQFF. The nucleotides read TGCGCCAGCAGTGAAAAGGTAGGGGATGAGCAGTTCTTC.